Included here is one T cell receptor (beta chain) sequence, with context. The antigen is unknown. This entry comes from a study of cytomegalovirus exposure and HLA in healthy donors. The germline V gene encodes CDR1 SGHVS and CDR2 FQNEAQ. The CDR3 extends over 14 amino acids. V shed 3 bases, J shed 8 bases, and the junction held 6 bases outside the gene matches. Study-wide points: Confirmation in vitro established that a few CMV-associated chains were specific for CMV antigens.

Primers for the PCR totalled 60 Vbeta and 13 Jbeta. TCRdb keeps only in-frame clones here, not all; method: immunoSEQ multiplex PCR. The repertoire consists of approximately 160,000 clones, with around 75% occurring once and the leading ten covering around 4.6%. The rearrangement joins TRBV7-8 to TRBJ1-4; 7 bases line up with TRBD1. This clonotype was sampled from a man younger than 35 in good health and CMV-seropositive. Sequenced sample: PBMCs. The CDR3 sequence is CASSFRSGGEKLFF. CDR3 in DNA: TGTGCCAGCAGCTTTCGGTCAGGGGGAGAAAAACTGTTTTTT.